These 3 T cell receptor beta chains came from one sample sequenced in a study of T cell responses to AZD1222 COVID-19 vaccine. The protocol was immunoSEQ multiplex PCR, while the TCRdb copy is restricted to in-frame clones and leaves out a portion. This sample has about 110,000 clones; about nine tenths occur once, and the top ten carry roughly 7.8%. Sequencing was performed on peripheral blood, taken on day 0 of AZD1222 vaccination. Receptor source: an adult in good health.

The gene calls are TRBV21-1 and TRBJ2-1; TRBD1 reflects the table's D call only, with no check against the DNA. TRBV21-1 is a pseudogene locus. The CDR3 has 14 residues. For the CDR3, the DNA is TGTGCCAGCATGGGCAGGGCGTCCTACAATGAGCAGTTCTTC. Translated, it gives CASMGRASYNEQFF.

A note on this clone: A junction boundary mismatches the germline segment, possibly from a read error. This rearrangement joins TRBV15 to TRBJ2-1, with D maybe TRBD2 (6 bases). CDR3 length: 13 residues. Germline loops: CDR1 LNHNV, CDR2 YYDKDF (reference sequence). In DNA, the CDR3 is TGTGCCACCAGCACTACTAGCTACCATGAGCAGTTCTTC. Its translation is CATSTTSYHEQFF.

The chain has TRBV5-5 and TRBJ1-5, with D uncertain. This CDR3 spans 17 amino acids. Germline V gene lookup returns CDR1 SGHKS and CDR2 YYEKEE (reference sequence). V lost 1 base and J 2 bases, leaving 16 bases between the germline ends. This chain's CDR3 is CASSLSGSPRGNQPQHF. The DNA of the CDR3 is TGTGCCAGCAGCTTGTCTGGGTCCCCAAGGGGCAATCAGCCCCAGCATTTT.